The clone carrying this TCR beta chain was counted only a few times. Its cognate antigen is unknown. The sample belongs to a study of CD8+ T cells in alopecia areata. The overall study: Tofacitinib administration to treated patients was oral, at 5 to 10 mg twice daily. Findings of the study overall: Alphabeta T cells residing in normal skin are also sequenced in scalp samples. Tofacitinib significantly reduced both scalp clonality and expanded CD8+ clones among the top 100.

Extracted from the samples, RNA was reverse transcribed into cDNA to serve as the sequencing template. The protocol was immunoSEQ multiplex PCR, while the TCRdb copy is restricted to in-frame clones and leaves out a portion. Found here are under 350,000 clones, roughly 64% of them singletons; the top ten hold over 1.5%. The CDR3 loop spans 16 amino acids. Germline V lookup: CDR1 LNHDA, CDR2 SQIVND (reference sequence). Trimming pared 4 bases from V and 5 bases from J, leaving 20 bases between. Indicated treatment: oral pan-JAK inhibitor, 5-10 mg twice daily. Peripheral blood samples and lesional scalp punch biopsies were obtained from alopecia areata patients.

This chain connects TRBV19 to TRBJ1-1; D call uncertain. This clonotype was sampled from a human donor with alopecia areata. The specimen was CD4+ T cells sorted from blood, collected at week 24, from a patient treated with tofacitinib. CDR3 sequence: CASSRPTGGSGTEAFF. The CDR3 region has the DNA TGTGCCAGTAGTAGACCAACGGGCGGATCGGGGACTGAAGCTTTCTTT.